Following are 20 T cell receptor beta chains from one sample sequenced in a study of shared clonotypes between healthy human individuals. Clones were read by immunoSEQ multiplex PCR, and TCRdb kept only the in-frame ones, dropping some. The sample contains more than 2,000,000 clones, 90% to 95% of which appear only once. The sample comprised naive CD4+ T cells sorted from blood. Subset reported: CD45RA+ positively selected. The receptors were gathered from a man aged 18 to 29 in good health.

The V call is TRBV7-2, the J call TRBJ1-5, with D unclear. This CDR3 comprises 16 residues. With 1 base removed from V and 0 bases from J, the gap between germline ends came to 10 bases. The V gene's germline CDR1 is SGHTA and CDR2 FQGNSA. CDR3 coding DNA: TGTGCCAGCAGCTTAGAAACCCTCCTTAGCAATCAGCCCCAGCATTTT. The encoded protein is CASSLETLLSNQPQHF.

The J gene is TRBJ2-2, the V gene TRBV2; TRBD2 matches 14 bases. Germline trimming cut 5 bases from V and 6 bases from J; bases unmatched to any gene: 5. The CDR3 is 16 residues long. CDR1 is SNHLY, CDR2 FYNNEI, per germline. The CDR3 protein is CASSSMGLAGAGELFF. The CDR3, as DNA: TGTGCCAGCAGTTCAATGGGACTAGCGGGAGCCGGGGAGCTGTTTTTT. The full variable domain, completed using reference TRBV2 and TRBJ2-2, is EPEVTQTPSHQVTQMGQEVILRCVPISNHLYFYWYRQILGQKVEFLVSFYNNEISEKSEIFDDQFSVERPDGSNFTLKIRSTKLEDSAMYFCASSSMGLAGAGELFFGEGSRLTVL.

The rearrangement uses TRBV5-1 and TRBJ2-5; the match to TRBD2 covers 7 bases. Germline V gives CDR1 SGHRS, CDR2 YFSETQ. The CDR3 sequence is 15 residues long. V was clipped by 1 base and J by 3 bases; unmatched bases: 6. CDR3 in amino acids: CASSLLPAGEETQYF. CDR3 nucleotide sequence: TGCGCCAGCAGCTTGCTTCCGGCGGGGGAAGAGACCCAGTACTTC.

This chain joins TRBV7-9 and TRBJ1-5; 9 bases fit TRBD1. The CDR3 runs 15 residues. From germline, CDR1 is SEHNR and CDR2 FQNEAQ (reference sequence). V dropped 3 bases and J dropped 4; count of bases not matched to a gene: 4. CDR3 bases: TGTGCCAGCAGCTTGGGGACAGGGATAAATCAGCCCCAGCATTTT. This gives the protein CASSLGTGINQPQHF.

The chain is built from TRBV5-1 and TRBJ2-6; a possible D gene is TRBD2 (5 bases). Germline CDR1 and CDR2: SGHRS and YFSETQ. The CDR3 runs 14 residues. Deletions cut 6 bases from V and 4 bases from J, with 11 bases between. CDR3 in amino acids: CASMDSGGANVLTF. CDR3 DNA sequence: TGCGCCAGCATGGACTCTGGAGGGGCCAACGTCCTGACTTTC.

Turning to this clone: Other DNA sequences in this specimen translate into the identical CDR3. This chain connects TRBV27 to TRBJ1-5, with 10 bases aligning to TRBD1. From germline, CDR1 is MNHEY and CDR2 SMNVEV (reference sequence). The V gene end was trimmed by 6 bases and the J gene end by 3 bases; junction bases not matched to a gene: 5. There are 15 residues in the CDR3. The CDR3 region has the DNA TGTGCCAGCAGCCCCGGGACAGGGGCCAATCAGCCCCAGCATTTT. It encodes CASSPGTGANQPQHF.

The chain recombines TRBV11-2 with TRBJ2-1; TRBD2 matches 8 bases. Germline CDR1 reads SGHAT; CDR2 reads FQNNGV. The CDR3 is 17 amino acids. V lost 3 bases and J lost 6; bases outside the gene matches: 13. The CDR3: CASSLRSGGYFGNEQFF. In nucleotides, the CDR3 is TGTGCCAGCAGCTTGAGGAGCGGGGGCTACTTCGGCAATGAGCAGTTCTTC.

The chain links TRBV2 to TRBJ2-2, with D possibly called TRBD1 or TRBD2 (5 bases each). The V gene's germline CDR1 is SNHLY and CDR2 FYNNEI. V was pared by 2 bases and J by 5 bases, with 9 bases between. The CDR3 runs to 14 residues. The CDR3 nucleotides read TGTGCCAGCAGTGAATGGGGCGGGACCGGGGAGCTGTTTTTT. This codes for CASSEWGGTGELFF.

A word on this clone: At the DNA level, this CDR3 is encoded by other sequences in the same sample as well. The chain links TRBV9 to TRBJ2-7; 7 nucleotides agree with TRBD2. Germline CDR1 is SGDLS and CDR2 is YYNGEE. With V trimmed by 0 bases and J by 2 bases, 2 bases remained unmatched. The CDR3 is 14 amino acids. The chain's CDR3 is CASSVGAGAYEQYF. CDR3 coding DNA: TGTGCCAGCAGCGTAGGGGCGGGAGCCTACGAGCAGTACTTC.

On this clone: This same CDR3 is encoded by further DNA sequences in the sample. The chain's CDR3 is CASSEAGKNTEAFF. The CDR3 DNA is TGTGCCAGCAGTGAAGCGGGGAAGAACACTGAAGCTTTCTTT. V and J are TRBV6-1 and TRBJ1-1; unclear D gene. The CDR3 covers 14 residues. CDR1 is MNHNS, CDR2 SASEGT, per germline. Trimming took 0 bases from V and 1 from J, leaving 6 bases between them.

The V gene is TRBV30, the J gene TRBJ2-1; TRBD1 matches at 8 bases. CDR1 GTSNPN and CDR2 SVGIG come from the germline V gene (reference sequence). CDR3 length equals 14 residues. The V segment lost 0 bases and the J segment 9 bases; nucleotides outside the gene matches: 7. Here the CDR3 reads CAWSVQDRVGEQFF. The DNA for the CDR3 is TGTGCCTGGAGTGTACAGGACAGGGTGGGTGAGCAGTTCTTC.

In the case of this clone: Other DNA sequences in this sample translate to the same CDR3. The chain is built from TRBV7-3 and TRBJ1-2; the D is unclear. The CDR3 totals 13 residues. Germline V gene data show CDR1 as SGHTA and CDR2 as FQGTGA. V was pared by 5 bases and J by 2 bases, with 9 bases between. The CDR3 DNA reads TGTGCCAGCAGCCCAGACAAGAACTATGGCTACACCTTC. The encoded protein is CASSPDKNYGYTF.

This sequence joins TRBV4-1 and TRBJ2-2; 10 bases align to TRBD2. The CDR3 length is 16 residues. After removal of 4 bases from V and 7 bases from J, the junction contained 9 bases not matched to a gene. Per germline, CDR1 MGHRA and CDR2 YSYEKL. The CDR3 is CASSLETGTSVGELFF. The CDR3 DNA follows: TGCGCCAGCAGCCTAGAGACCGGGACTAGCGTCGGGGAGCTGTTTTTT.

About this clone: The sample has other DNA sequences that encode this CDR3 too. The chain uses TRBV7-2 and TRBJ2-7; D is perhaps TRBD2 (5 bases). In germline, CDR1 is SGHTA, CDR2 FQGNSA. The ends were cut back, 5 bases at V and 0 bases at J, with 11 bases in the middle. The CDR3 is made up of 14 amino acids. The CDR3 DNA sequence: TGTGCCAGCAGCCTGGCGGGTGGCTCCTACGAGCAGTACTTC. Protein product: CASSLAGGSYEQYF.

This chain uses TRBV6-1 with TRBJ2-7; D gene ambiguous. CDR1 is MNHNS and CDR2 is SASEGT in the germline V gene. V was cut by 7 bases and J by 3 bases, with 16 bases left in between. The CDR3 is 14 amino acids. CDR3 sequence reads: CASITQLGNYEQYF. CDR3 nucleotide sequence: TGTGCCAGCATCACACAGCTGGGCAACTACGAGCAGTACTTC.

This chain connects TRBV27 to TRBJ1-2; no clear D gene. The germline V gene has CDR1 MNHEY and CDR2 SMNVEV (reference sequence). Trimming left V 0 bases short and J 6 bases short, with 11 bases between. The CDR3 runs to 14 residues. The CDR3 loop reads CASSLSPAGDGYTF. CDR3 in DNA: TGTGCCAGCAGTTTATCCCCCGCCGGGGATGGCTACACCTTC.

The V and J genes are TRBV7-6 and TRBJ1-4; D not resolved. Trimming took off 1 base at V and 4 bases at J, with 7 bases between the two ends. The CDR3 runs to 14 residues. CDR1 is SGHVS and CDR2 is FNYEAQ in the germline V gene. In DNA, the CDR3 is TGTGCCAGCAGCTTAGGGCAGATTAATGAAAAACTGTTTTTT. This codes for CASSLGQINEKLFF. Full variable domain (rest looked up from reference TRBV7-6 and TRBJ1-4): GAGVSQSPRYKVTKRGQDVALRCDPISGHVSLYWYRQALGQGPEFLTYFNYEAQQDKSGLPNDRFSAERPEGSISTLTIQRTEQRDSAMYRCASSLGQINEKLFFGSGTQLSVL.

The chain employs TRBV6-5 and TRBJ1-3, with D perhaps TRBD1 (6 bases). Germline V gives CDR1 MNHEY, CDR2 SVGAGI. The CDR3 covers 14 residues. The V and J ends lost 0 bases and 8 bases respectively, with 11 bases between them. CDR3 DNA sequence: TGTGCCAGCAGTTACTCGGAACAGGGACACACCATATATTTT. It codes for CASSYSEQGHTIYF.

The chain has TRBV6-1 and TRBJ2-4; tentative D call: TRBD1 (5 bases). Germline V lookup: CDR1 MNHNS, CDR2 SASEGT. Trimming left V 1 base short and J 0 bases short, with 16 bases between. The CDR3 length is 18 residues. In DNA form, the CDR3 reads TGTGCCAGCAGTGAAGTAGGGGTTGTCTTGATAGCCAAAAACATTCAGTACTTC. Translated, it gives CASSEVGVVLIAKNIQYF.

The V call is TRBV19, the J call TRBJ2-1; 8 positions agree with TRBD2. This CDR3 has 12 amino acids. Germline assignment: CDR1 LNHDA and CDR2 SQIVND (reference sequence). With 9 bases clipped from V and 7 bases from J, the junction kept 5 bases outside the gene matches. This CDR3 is CASRGGGNEQFF. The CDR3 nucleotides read TGTGCCAGCCGGGGGGGAGGGAATGAGCAGTTCTTC.